This T cell receptor beta chain was captured in a study of beta chain features in type 1 diabetes. Study information: Taken together, all samples contributed some 100 million examined sorted cells.

Germline V gene data show CDR1 as KGHSH and CDR2 as LQKENI. Trimming removed 0 bases from V and 7 bases from J, with 15 bases in between. The CDR3 has 15 residues. Study results and limitations: Relative to healthy donors, patients appeared to have naive, central memory and Treg TCRB repertoires that were more similar. Shorter TCRB CDR3s, moderately but significantly so, were found in Type 1 diabetes patients in all four CD4+ subsets. In patients and controls equally, PCR might favor templates that are shorter.

It was one heparinised blood draw, averaging around 120 mL, that each donor gave. Reverse transcription of all isolated RNA meant that expressed TCRB transcripts were sequenced. Here immunoSEQ multiplex PCR was the method, and the copy in TCRdb shows in-frame clones only, minus some. The top ten clones hold over 1.5% of a sample with 35,000 to 45,000 clones, approximately 61% of them seen once. Details on this clone: What it binds is not known.

Material: Tregs from blood. The clonotype comes from a man younger than 40 with type 1 diabetes. Some clones in this sample may be carry-over from other donors' samples. This sequence joins TRBV18 and TRBJ1-2, with unresolved D. CDR3 region: CASSPPGSVMRGYTF. CDR3 nucleotide sequence: TGTGCCAGCTCACCACCTGGGAGCGTTATGCGTGGCTACACCTTC.